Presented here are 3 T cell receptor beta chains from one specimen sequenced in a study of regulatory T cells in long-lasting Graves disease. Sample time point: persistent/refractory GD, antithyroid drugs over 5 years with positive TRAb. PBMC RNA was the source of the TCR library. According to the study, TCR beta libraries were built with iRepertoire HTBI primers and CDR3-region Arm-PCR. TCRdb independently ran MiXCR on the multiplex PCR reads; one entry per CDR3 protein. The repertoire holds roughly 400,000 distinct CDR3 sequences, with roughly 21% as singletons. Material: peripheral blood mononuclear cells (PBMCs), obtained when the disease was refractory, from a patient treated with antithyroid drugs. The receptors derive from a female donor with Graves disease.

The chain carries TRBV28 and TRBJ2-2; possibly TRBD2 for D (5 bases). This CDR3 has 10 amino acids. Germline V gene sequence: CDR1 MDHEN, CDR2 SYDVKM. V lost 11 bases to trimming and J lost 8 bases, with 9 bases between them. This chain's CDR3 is CAVSGGELFF. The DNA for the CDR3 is TGTGCCGTCTCGGGAGGGGAGCTGTTTTTT.

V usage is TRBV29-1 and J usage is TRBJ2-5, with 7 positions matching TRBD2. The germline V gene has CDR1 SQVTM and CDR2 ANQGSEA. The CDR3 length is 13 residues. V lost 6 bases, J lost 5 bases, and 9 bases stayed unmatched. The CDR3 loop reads CSVPGLNLETQYF. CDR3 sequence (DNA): TGCAGCGTCCCGGGACTAAATCTTGAGACCCAGTACTTC.

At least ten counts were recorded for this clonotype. The CDR3: CASSYGTSGKETQYF. The CDR3, as DNA: TGTGCCAGCAGTTACGGGACTAGCGGAAAAGAGACCCAGTACTTC. V gene TRBV6-5 combines with J gene TRBJ2-5; the match to TRBD2 covers 11 bases. The germline gives CDR1 MNHEY, CDR2 SVGAGI. CDR3 length: 15 amino acids. V lost 2 bases, J lost 3 bases, and 2 bases stayed unmatched.